This passage covers 3 T cell receptor beta chains from one sample sequenced in a study of vaccination and CD4 T cells after COVID-19. Treatment given: approximately 11-day PBMC culture with coronavirus spike peptide pools or control peptides (ViraFEST assay). Antigen specificity for these receptors is unknown. CD4+ T cells that had been cultured provided DNA sequenced with the Oncomine TCR Beta short-read assay. MiXCR, run by TCRdb on the PCR reads, gives a single entry per CDR3 protein. The profile shows more than 14,000 distinct CDR3 sequences, around 45% of them singletons. Material for sequencing was CD4+ T cells from blood, cultured in vitro. The receptors were gathered from a human donor who had recovered from COVID-19.

This chain joins TRBV18 and TRBJ2-7; D is uncertain. Per germline, CDR1 KGHSH and CDR2 LQKENI. Deletions cut 0 bases from V and 1 base from J, with 7 bases between. The CDR3 consists of 14 residues. The CDR3 sequence is CASSPPGRSYEQYF. CDR3 nucleotides: TGTGCCAGCTCACCACCCGGCAGGTCCTACGAGCAGTACTTC.

This chain connects TRBV20-1 to TRBJ2-5, with 7 bases matching TRBD2. Per the germline V gene, CDR1 is DFQATT and CDR2 is SNEGSKA (reference sequence). The trim removed 0 bases at V and 3 bases at J, leaving 7 bases unmatched. CDR3 length: 15 residues. In DNA form, the CDR3 reads TGCAGTGCTAGAGATGAATCGGCGGGGGAAGAGACCCAGTACTTC. Translating it yields CSARDESAGEETQYF.

This chain uses TRBV20-1 with TRBJ2-2, with D uncertain. CDR1 DFQATT and CDR2 SNEGSKA come from the germline V gene (reference sequence). V was shortened by 3 bases and J by 0 bases, with 5 bases between the two germline ends. The CDR3 has 13 residues. The CDR3 reads CSASHSNTGELFF. The CDR3, as DNA: TGCAGTGCTAGTCACTCGAACACCGGGGAGCTGTTTTTT.